This section outlines one T cell receptor (beta chain) sequence together with its context. In its sample, this clonotype was seen a few times. Its antigen is still unknown. Base qualities are missing; no much larger clone stands one base away. Inclusive of the bounding cysteine and phenylalanine, the CDR3 is 18 residues long. Of all the DNA, just the CDR3 is kept, 54 bases in frame from base 1. The germline V gene (reference sequence) specifies DFQATT as CDR1 and SNEGSKA as CDR2. V loses 1 base of germline sequence and J loses 1 base, and the interval between the two ends is 22 bases. Receptor libraries were prepared by 5' RACE. The instrument was an Illumina HiSeq 2500. A second PCR of about 7 to 12 cycles was performed with a sample-barcoded 5' primer and a J-beta primer mix. Each TCR beta cDNA molecule received a unique molecular identifier from a template-switch 5' adaptor carrying 12 random nucleotides. Each sample yielded at least 2.5 million CDR3-containing paired-end reads. First-strand cDNA synthesis was performed from all RNA using the Mint cDNA synthesis kit, with priming by a TRBC-specific oligonucleotide. Following uracil-DNA glycosylase treatment, a first 18-cycle PCR with universal primers M1SS and BC2_uni_R was performed on all cDNA. Per the authors' processing: For normalization, 1 million high-quality reads were randomly selected from each sample, with every read carrying a distinct molecular identifier. Instead of being binned into consensus sequences, reads that shared molecular identifiers were thrown out. MiTCR, with a Q25 quality threshold and the strictest error-elimination algorithm, was used for CDR3 identification, clonotype clustering and error correction. A nonparametric unseen species model with Euler transformation was used to estimate a lower bound on total TCR beta diversity. The public reads were quality trimmed at Q25 with fastp and then assembled into clones with MiXCR by TCRdb, keeping productive beta chains. CDR3 protein sequences are deduplicated, and each keeps its most common genes and DNA. TCRdb, not the authors, supplied the V and J calls. The sample data list 910,000 or so distinct CDR3 sequences, and just over 50% of these were observed just once. The ten largest clones capture 20% to 25% of the sample.

This specimen belongs to a study of blood T cells in healthy people across ages (dated by TCRdb to between 2015 and 2016). For the study in its entirety: In model experiments, template switching captured about one uniquely barcoded TCR beta cDNA molecule for every two T cells. Age-related changes in TCR beta repertoire diversity were measured in the study by deep sequencing normalized with unique cDNA molecular identifiers. The study analyzed two additional independent replicas of 1 million unique cDNA reads from the same blood draw for two donors, one aged 18 to 30 and one aged 80 or older. To avoid experimental bias, donors of different ages were spread randomly across the sequencing lanes. The donors were split into four age groups: young (average 16 years), middle-aged (39), aged (approximately 60) and long-lived (approximately 89). General conclusions and limits of the study: A strong correlation was found between observed TCR beta diversity and the percentage of naive T cells measured by flow cytometry. Estimates of total diversity from one million sequenced T cells were regarded as lower bounds and underestimates. The long-lived group showed more naive CD4+ T cells, fewer expanded clones and increased TCR diversity than the aged group, suggesting age selection. Bulk unsorted PBMC profiling prevented conclusive comparison of naive and antigen-experienced compartments. Observed TCR beta diversity per million T cells fell roughly linearly with age, and a significant reduction was already apparent by age around 40. The CMV infection status of donors was not known, potentially confounding age-related changes in expanded clonotypes.

Donors were 35 to 40 systemically healthy Caucasian individuals from Russia aged 6 to 90 years. About 9.6 milliliters of peripheral blood were collected from each donor into EDTA-treated Vacutainer tubes. Ficoll-Paque density-gradient centrifugation was used to isolate PBMCs, with at least 7 million per sample. Trizol reagent was used to extract total RNA from PBMCs, with at least 5.5 micrograms per sample. The percentages of naive CD45RAhigh/CD27high T cells were determined by flow cytometry on a PBMC aliquot from every donor. Sequencing used blood. The sequence is built from TRBV20-1 and TRBJ2-5; the D gene is perhaps TRBD1, on 6 matching bases. The receptor comes from an older woman in good health. The CDR3 here reads CSARARPRTVLGQETQYF. The nucleotide sequence reads as follows: TGCAGTGCTAGAGCTCGCCCTAGGACAGTACTTGGCCAAGAGACCCAGTACTTC.